This T cell receptor (beta chain) was sequenced for a study of beta chain features in type 1 diabetes. Comment on this clone: The antigen is undetermined.

What was sequenced were expressed TCRB transcripts, since all of the isolated RNA had been reverse transcribed. Clones were read by immunoSEQ multiplex PCR, and TCRdb kept only the in-frame ones, dropping some. The sample consists of 600,000 or so clones, around 12% of them appearing once. Stem cell-like memory, regulatory, central memory and naive CD4+ cells were sorted via CD45RO/CCR7/CD25/CD127/CD95/CD27. Germline V lookup: CDR1 SGDLS, CDR2 YYNGEE. The trim removed 4 bases at V and 1 base at J, leaving 5 bases unmatched. This CDR3 region has 17 residues. Overall study findings and caveats: Shortening that was moderate but significant affected the TCRB CDR3s of Type 1 diabetes patients in all four CD4+ subsets.

Sequencing input: naive CD4+ T cells from blood. The rearrangement uses TRBV9 and TRBJ2-2, with 12 bases lining up with TRBD2. This clonotype originated in a man aged 25 to 45 with type 1 diabetes. The CDR3 DNA reads TGTGCCAGCAGCATTCAGACTAGCGGGAGGAACACCGGGGAGCTGTTTTTT. It is translated as CASSIQTSGRNTGELFF.